The 27 T cell receptor beta chains listed next were all sequenced from one sample in a study of Ad26.COV2.S vaccination and SARS-CoV-2 variants. Measured with immunoSEQ multiplex PCR; TCRdb has only the in-frame clones, and not every one. The sample lists hundreds of thousands of clones; about nine tenths were seen once. Treatment given: 19 received Ad26.COV2.S at low or high dose, single or two shots; about 5 received placebo; per-sample allocation not given. Following the first vaccine or placebo injection, samples were taken on day 63. The sample here was peripheral blood, taken in a trial of Ad26.COV2.S vaccine versus placebo. The source is a person aged 18 to 65 who received the Ad26.COV2.S COVID-19 vaccine or a placebo.

The table lists this clone with a count of one. The chain links TRBV9 to TRBJ2-1; D is unclear. The CDR3 spans 16 residues. Per the germline V gene, CDR1 is SGDLS and CDR2 is YYNGEE. The V gene lost 3 bases and the J gene lost 2 bases, with 15 bases spanning the gap. As DNA, the CDR3 is TGTGCCAGCAGCGCCCTCAGCCCTATCCCCTACAATGAGCAGTTCTTC. Translation: CASSALSPIPYNEQFF. The entire variable domain, with the rest obtained from reference TRBV9 and TRBJ2-1, is as follows: DSGVTQTPKHLITATGQRVTLRCSPRSGDLSVYWYQQSLDQGLQFLIQYYNGEERAKGNILERFSAQQFPDLHSELNLSSLELGDSALYFCASSALSPIPYNEQFFGPGTRLTVL.

This clone was observed a few times. The chain recombines TRBV2 with TRBJ2-7; 9 bases match TRBD2. The CDR3 extends over 13 amino acids. From germline, CDR1 is SNHLY and CDR2 FYNNEI. Trimming took 6 bases from V and 4 from J; bases not matched to a gene: 4. CDR3 DNA sequence: TGTGCCAGCAGGCTAGCGGGAAGATACGAGCAGTACTTC. This sequence encodes CASRLAGRYEQYF. Together with reference TRBV2 and TRBJ2-7, the CDR3 gives the full variable domain: EPEVTQTPSHQVTQMGQEVILRCVPISNHLYFYWYRQILGQKVEFLVSFYNNEISEKSEIFDDQFSVERPDGSNFTLKIRSTKLEDSAMYFCASRLAGRYEQYFGPGTRLTVT.

The sample holds a few counts of this clone. The chain couples TRBV5-1 to TRBJ1-6, with 7 bases lining up with TRBD1. There are 17 residues in the CDR3. V lost 3 bases, J lost 5 bases, and 11 bases stayed unmatched. CDR1 and CDR2 (germline): SGHRS, YFSETQ. In DNA form, the CDR3 reads TGCGCCAGCAGCTCCACAGGGGAAGGCGGACATAATTCACCCCTCCACTTT. It yields the protein CASSSTGEGGHNSPLHF.

The rearrangement uses TRBV29-1 and TRBJ1-1; D not certain. Germline CDR1 is SQVTM and CDR2 is ANQGSEA. The CDR3 is made up of 15 amino acids. V lost 4 bases to trimming and J lost 1 base, with 16 bases between them. The CDR3, as DNA: TGCAGCGTTGTAAAGCTCGCTCTGCAGAACACTGAAGCTTTCTTT. It is translated as CSVVKLALQNTEAFF.

The V call is TRBV27, the J call TRBJ2-1; 8 bases line up with TRBD2. Germline V gene data show CDR1 as MNHEY and CDR2 as SMNVEV (reference sequence). The CDR3 is made up of 15 amino acids. With V trimmed by 0 bases and J by 8 bases, 6 bases remained unmatched. CDR3 amino acids: CASSLSVAGGHEQFF. CDR3 coding DNA: TGTGCCAGCAGTTTATCGGTGGCGGGAGGCCATGAGCAGTTCTTC.

The rearrangement links TRBV27 to TRBJ1-4; a weak D match, TRBD1 (6 bases). Germline-derived CDR1 and CDR2 are MNHEY and SMNVEV (reference sequence). Deletions cut 1 base from V and 3 bases from J, with 9 bases between. CDR3 length: 15 amino acids. The DNA of the CDR3 is TGTGCCAGCAGTTTATGGGGGGGCTCTAATGAAAAACTGTTTTTT. Translation gives CASSLWGGSNEKLFF.

V usage is TRBV28 and J usage is TRBJ1-5, with D perhaps TRBD1 (5 bases). Germline V gene data show CDR1 as MDHEN and CDR2 as SYDVKM. V lost 5 bases to trimming and J lost 2 bases, with 13 bases between them. The CDR3 consists of 15 residues. The CDR3: CASSPLLGGNQPQHF. For the CDR3, the DNA is TGTGCCAGCAGTCCCTTGTTAGGGGGCAATCAGCCCCAGCATTTT.

The chain links TRBV30 to TRBJ1-5, with 7 bases identical to TRBD1. V shed 4 bases, J shed 1 base, and the junction held 7 bases outside the gene matches. Per germline, CDR1 GTSNPN and CDR2 SVGIG (reference sequence). CDR3 length: 15 residues. The CDR3 spells CAWNLQGHSNQPQHF. The CDR3 DNA follows: TGTGCCTGGAATCTACAGGGGCACAGCAATCAGCCCCAGCATTTT.

In regard to this clone: One junction end does not reproduce the germline sequence, and a read error may be involved. This rearrangement joins TRBV7-7 to TRBJ2-1; 10 bases are shared with TRBD2. The germline V gene encodes CDR1 SSHAT and CDR2 FNYEAQ (reference sequence). The CDR3 sequence is 15 residues long. This CDR3 is CASSFCTSGKFEQFF. Written as DNA, the CDR3 is TGTGCTAGCAGCTTCTGCACTAGCGGGAAGTTTGAGCAGTTCTTC.

J is TRBJ1-1 and V is TRBV30, with D unclear. The CDR3 sequence is 13 residues long. V dropped 0 bases and J dropped 5 bases, with 10 bases sitting between them. In germline, CDR1 is GTSNPN, CDR2 SVGIG (reference sequence). The CDR3 is CAWSVRSGTEAFF. The CDR3 DNA is TGTGCCTGGAGTGTGAGGTCGGGAACTGAAGCTTTCTTT.

This chain uses TRBV28 with TRBJ1-4, with a possible D match to TRBD1 (5 bases). The CDR3 extends over 11 amino acids. The V gene's germline CDR1 is MDHEN and CDR2 SYDVKM. V was pared by 4 bases and J by 10 bases, with 7 bases between. CDR3 in DNA: TGTGCCAGCAGTTCGGGACGAAAACTGTTTTTT. This sequence encodes CASSSGRKLFF.

This sequence joins TRBV9 and TRBJ2-7; D might be TRBD2 (5 bases). The length of the CDR3 is 15 residues. V lost 0 bases and J 4 bases, leaving 14 bases between the germline ends. CDR1 is SGDLS and CDR2 is YYNGEE in the germline V gene. The CDR3 reads CASSVGGDWEYEQYF. The CDR3, as DNA: TGTGCCAGCAGCGTAGGGGGAGATTGGGAATACGAGCAGTACTTC.

The chain employs TRBV5-5 and TRBJ2-7; D is ambiguous. Trimming took 3 bases from V and 3 from J, leaving 7 bases between them. Per germline, CDR1 SGHKS and CDR2 YYEKEE (reference sequence). The CDR3 spans 12 residues. The CDR3 loop is CASSSTSYEQYF. The CDR3 region has the DNA TGTGCCAGCAGCTCCACGAGCTACGAGCAGTACTTC.

V and J are TRBV28 and TRBJ2-1, with 12 bases fitting TRBD2. The ends lost 3 bases at V and 8 bases at J; junction bases unmatched: 8. CDR3 length equals 16 residues. CDR1 is MDHEN and CDR2 is SYDVKM in the germline V gene. The CDR3 sequence: CASSFRTSGKKHEQFF. The CDR3, as DNA: TGTGCCAGCAGTTTTAGGACTAGCGGGAAGAAACATGAGCAGTTCTTC.

The chain uses TRBV19 and TRBJ2-1; no firm D call. The CDR3 runs 12 residues. Germline V CDR1 and CDR2: LNHDA, SQIVND (reference sequence). V was pared by 2 bases and J by 4 bases, with 3 bases between. The CDR3 bases are TGTGCCAGTAGTATAAATTACAATGAGCAGTTCTTC. Translated: CASSINYNEQFF.

V and J are TRBV5-1 and TRBJ1-5; D perhaps matches TRBD1 (6 bases). CDR1 is SGHRS and CDR2 is YFSETQ in the germline V gene. This CDR3 comprises 13 residues. V lost 0 bases, J lost 10 bases, and 11 bases lay in between. DNA for the CDR3: TGCGCCAGCAGCTTGGACAGGGAATACCCCCAGCATTTT. It yields the protein CASSLDREYPQHF.

The chain carries TRBV28 and TRBJ1-4; D not resolved. The CDR3 length is 13 residues. Trimming left V 5 bases short and J 8 bases short, with 12 bases between. Germline CDR1 and CDR2: MDHEN and SYDVKM. CDR3 nucleotide sequence: TGTGCCAGCAGTGCCGGGAGCCGGGAAAAACTGTTTTTT. This encodes CASSAGSREKLFF.

In its sample, this clone was seen a few times. The chain employs TRBV10-3 and TRBJ2-2; the D is unclear. Germline CDR1 reads ENHRY; CDR2 reads SYGVKD. This CDR3 comprises 13 residues. Trimming removed 4 bases from V and 3 bases from J, with 6 bases in between. The CDR3 region has the DNA TGTGCCATCAGTGGCAGCGACACCGGGGAGCTGTTTTTT. The encoded protein is CAISGSDTGELFF.

The chain recombines TRBV2 with TRBJ2-5; no definite D call. The germline gives CDR1 SNHLY, CDR2 FYNNEI. The CDR3 has 14 residues. V dropped 6 bases and J dropped 5 bases, with 16 bases sitting between them. CDR3 amino acids: CASSPEGIEETQYF. In DNA, the CDR3 is TGTGCCAGCAGCCCGGAAGGTATAGAGGAGACCCAGTACTTC.

J is TRBJ2-3 and V is TRBV27; D call uncertain. The V end was cut by 6 bases, the J end by 1 base, with 8 bases between. Germline V gene sequence: CDR1 MNHEY, CDR2 SMNVEV (reference sequence). The CDR3 is made up of 13 amino acids. The DNA of the CDR3 is TGTGCCAGCAGGATTACAGGCACAGATACGCAGTATTTT. It translates to CASRITGTDTQYF.

This chain links TRBV29-1 with TRBJ2-3; TRBD2 matches 12 bases. The CDR3 sequence is 19 residues long. Trimming removed 3 bases from V and 0 bases from J; junction bases left unmatched: 13. Germline-derived CDR1 and CDR2 are SQVTM and ANQGSEA. DNA for the CDR3: TGCAGCGTTGAGGGACAGGGGACTAGCGGGCTGATTAGCACAGATACGCAGTATTTT. Translation gives CSVEGQGTSGLISTDTQYF.

This chain links TRBV7-9 with TRBJ2-7; 12 nucleotides line up with TRBD2. The germline V gene has CDR1 SEHNR and CDR2 FQNEAQ (reference sequence). Germline trimming cut 6 bases from V and 5 bases from J; bases unmatched to any gene: 5. This CDR3 is 14 amino acids long. The CDR3 DNA is TGTGCCAGCAGACGGGGACTAGCGGGTGACGAGCAGTACTTC. Amino acids: CASRRGLAGDEQYF.

The J gene is TRBJ2-7, the V gene TRBV14; D unclear. With 2 bases removed from V and 7 bases from J, the gap between germline ends came to 12 bases. Germline lookup yields CDR1 SGHDN and CDR2 FVKESK. The CDR3 covers 13 residues. The CDR3 coding sequence is TGTGCCAGCAGCCAACTACGGAATTATGAGCAGTACTTC. Translation gives CASSQLRNYEQYF.

The rearrangement uses TRBV5-4 and TRBJ2-3, with D perhaps matching TRBD1 or TRBD2 (5 bases each). Trimming removed 0 bases at V and 2 bases at J, with 19 bases between. The CDR3 totals 18 residues. Germline lookup yields CDR1 SGHNT and CDR2 YYREEE (reference sequence). This chain's CDR3 is CASSLAPGRQRHTDTQYF. The DNA of the CDR3 is TGTGCCAGCAGCTTGGCTCCGGGACGGCAGAGGCACACAGATACGCAGTATTTT.

The chain uses TRBV30 and TRBJ2-7, with TRBD2 matching over 7 bases. The CDR3 runs to 14 residues. The germline gives CDR1 GTSNPN, CDR2 SVGIG (reference sequence). Germline trimming cut 7 bases from V and 4 bases from J; bases unmatched to any gene: 13. CDR3 bases: TGTGCCTCCTCTTCCCCCCTTAGCGGGTACGAGCAGTACTTC. Translated, it gives CASSSPLSGYEQYF.

The chain has TRBV10-1 and TRBJ2-2; D uncertain. Trimming pared 5 bases from V and 4 bases from J, leaving 5 bases between. Germline CDR1 and CDR2: WNHNN and SYGVQD (reference sequence). This CDR3 is built from 12 residues. CDR3 in DNA: TGCGCCAGCAGTCCTACCACCGGGGAGCTGTTTTTT. Residues: CASSPTTGELFF.

The J gene is TRBJ2-5, the V gene TRBV2, with 10 bases identical to TRBD2. This CDR3 is 15 amino acids long. V trimming: 9 bases; J trimming: 5 bases; junction bases outside the gene matches: 12. The germline CDR1 and CDR2 sequences are SNHLY and FYNNEI. CDR3 nucleotides: TGTGCCAGTTACCCCGGGACTAGCGTTGGCGAGACCCAGTACTTC. Protein: CASYPGTSVGETQYF.